Following are 9 T cell receptor beta chains from one sample sequenced in a study of blood T cell repertoires in COVID-19 (dated by TCRdb to 2018 to 2021). Receptors were amplified or captured by the immunoSEQ multiplex PCR assay. TCRdb holds this immuneACCESS table with in-frame rearrangements only. Some clones are missing; in checked studies, unresolved V genes explain under half, and the rest has no known cause. The sample contains a few hundred thousand clones, under 90% of them found a single time. About 3.4% of the sample is taken by the ten largest. The sequenced sample consisted of PBMCs or T cells enriched from blood (not recorded which). Every receptor here comes from a woman between 55 and 75 years old who had recovered from COVID-19.

V gene TRBV10-1 combines with J gene TRBJ2-1; D may be TRBD2 (6 bases). The CDR3 consists of 15 residues. V was cut by 6 bases and J by 0 bases, with 12 bases left in between. CDR1 WNHNN and CDR2 SYGVQD come from the germline V gene (reference sequence). The CDR3 nucleotides read TGCGCCAGCAGCGGGGACTTTAACTCCTACAATGAGCAGTTCTTC. As protein: CASSGDFNSYNEQFF.

The J gene is TRBJ1-5, the V gene TRBV27, with no clear D. Germline V gene sequence: CDR1 MNHEY, CDR2 SMNVEV (reference sequence). CDR3 length: 13 amino acids. Trimming pared 3 bases from V and 4 bases from J, leaving 7 bases between. CDR3 in amino acids: CASSLSGNQPQHF. The CDR3 DNA reads TGTGCCAGCAGTTTGTCCGGTAATCAGCCCCAGCATTTT.

CDR3 sequence: CASSGQGRNTEAFF. The CDR3 DNA sequence: TGTGCCAGCAGCGGACAGGGCAGGAACACTGAAGCTTTCTTT. The chain couples TRBV2 to TRBJ1-1; 8 bases align to TRBD1. The CDR3 contains 14 residues. With 6 bases clipped from V and 1 base from J, the junction kept 4 bases outside the gene matches. From germline, CDR1 is SNHLY and CDR2 FYNNEI.

The rearrangement uses TRBV19 and TRBJ1-6, with a possible D match to TRBD1 (5 bases). Germline CDR1 LNHDA, CDR2 SQIVND (reference sequence). This CDR3 has 15 residues. Deletions cut 6 bases from V and 8 bases from J, with 17 bases between. The CDR3: CASRNQGWGDSPLHF. CDR3 DNA sequence: TGTGCCAGTAGGAATCAGGGATGGGGGGATTCACCCCTCCACTTT.

The CDR3 loop reads CASGKNRDLSADTQYF. CDR3 nucleotides: TGTGCTAGTGGCAAGAACCGGGACTTAAGCGCAGATACGCAGTATTTT. The genes are TRBV12-5 and TRBJ2-3, with TRBD2 as a possible D gene (6 bases). The germline V gene encodes CDR1 LGHNT and CDR2 FRNRAP. There are 16 residues in the CDR3. Trimming stripped 6 bases from V and 4 bases from J, with 20 bases between. Drawing the rest from reference TRBV12-5 and TRBJ2-3, the complete variable domain is DARVTQTPRHKVTEMGQEVTMRCQPILGHNTVFWYRQTMMQGLELLAYFRNRAPLDDSGMPKDRFSAEMPDATLATLKIQPSEPRDSAVYFCASGKNRDLSADTQYFGPGTRLTVL.

The chain carries TRBV5-1 and TRBJ2-3; D not resolved. The V end was cut by 1 base, the J end by 2 bases, with 5 bases between. Per germline, CDR1 SGHRS and CDR2 YFSETQ. The CDR3 runs to 13 residues. The CDR3 protein is CASSLFHTDTQYF. In DNA form, the CDR3 reads TGCGCCAGCAGCTTGTTCCACACAGATACGCAGTATTTT. Full variable domain (rest looked up from reference TRBV5-1 and TRBJ2-3): KAGVTQTPRYLIKTRGQQVTLSCSPISGHRSVSWYQQTPGQGLQFLFEYFSETQRNKGNFPGRFSGRQFSNSRSEMNVSTLELGDSALYLCASSLFHTDTQYFGPGTRLTVL.

This chain joins TRBV12-3 or TRBV12-4 and TRBJ1-2; D is perhaps TRBD1 (6 bases). Deletions cut 4 bases from V and 11 bases from J, with 11 bases between. The CDR3 is made up of 11 amino acids. The CDR3: CASSSQGRYTF. The DNA for the CDR3 is TGTGCCAGCAGTTCACAGGGAAGGTACACCTTC.

The J gene is TRBJ1-5, the V gene TRBV2, with D possibly being TRBD1 (5 bases). CDR1 and CDR2 (germline): SNHLY, FYNNEI. Trimming stripped 7 bases from V and 2 bases from J, with 15 bases between. The CDR3 is made up of 15 amino acids. CDR3 in amino acids: CASKGGARGNQPQHF. The CDR3 DNA is TGTGCCAGCAAGGGAGGGGCCCGGGGCAATCAGCCCCAGCATTTT.

The chain joins TRBV11-2 to TRBJ1-4; D is perhaps TRBD1 (6 bases). The length of the CDR3 is 14 residues. Germline V gives CDR1 SGHAT, CDR2 FQNNGV. V lost 6 bases and J 5 bases, leaving 13 bases between the germline ends. The CDR3 nucleotides read TGTGCCAGCAGGTCAACAGGGTTAAATGAAAAACTGTTTTTT. Its protein product is CASRSTGLNEKLFF.